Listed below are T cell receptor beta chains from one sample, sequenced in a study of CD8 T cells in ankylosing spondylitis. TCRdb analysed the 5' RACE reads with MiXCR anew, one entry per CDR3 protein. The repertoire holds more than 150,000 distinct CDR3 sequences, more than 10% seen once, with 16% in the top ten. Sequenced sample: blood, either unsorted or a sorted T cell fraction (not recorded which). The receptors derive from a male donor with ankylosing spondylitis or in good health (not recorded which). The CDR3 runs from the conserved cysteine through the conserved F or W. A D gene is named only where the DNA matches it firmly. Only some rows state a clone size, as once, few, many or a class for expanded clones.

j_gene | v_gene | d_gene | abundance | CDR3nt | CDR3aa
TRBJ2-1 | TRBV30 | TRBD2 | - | TGTGCCTGGAGGGCGGGAGGCGGTGAGCAGTTCTTC | CAWRAGGGEQFF
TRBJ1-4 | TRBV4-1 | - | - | TGCGCCAGCAGCCAAGATCCCGCGAGTTCTAATGAAAAACTGTTTTTT | CASSQDPASSNEKLFF
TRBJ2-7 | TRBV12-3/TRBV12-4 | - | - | TGCTGGCACAGAAGTACACAGCCGGATTCCTACGAGCAGTACTTC | CWHRSTQPDSYEQYF
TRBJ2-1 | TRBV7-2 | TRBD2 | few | TGTGCCAGCAGCCGGACTAGCGGGAGGTACTCCTACAATGAGCAGTTCTTC | CASSRTSGRYSYNEQFF
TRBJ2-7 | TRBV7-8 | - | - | TGTGCCAGCAGCTTGGAACAGCGATCCTACGAGCAGTACTTC | CASSLEQRSYEQYF
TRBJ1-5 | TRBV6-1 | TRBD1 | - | TGTGCCAGCAGCCCCGGGACAGTCAATCAGCCCCAGCATTTT | CASSPGTVNQPQHF
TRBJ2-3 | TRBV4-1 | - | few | TGCGCCAGCAGCCAAGACAGGGTCAAGGAAGATACGCAGTATTTT | CASSQDRVKEDTQYF
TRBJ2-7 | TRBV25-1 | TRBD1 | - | TGTGCCAGCAGTGAACGGACAGGGGCTATGGACGAGCAGTACTTC | CASSERTGAMDEQYF
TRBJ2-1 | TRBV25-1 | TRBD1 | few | TGTGCCAGCAGTGAGTCCCCAACAGGGGGTCACTACAATGAGCAGTTCTTC | CASSESPTGGHYNEQFF
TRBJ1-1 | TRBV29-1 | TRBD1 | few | TGCAGCGTTCAGGGGGGAGGTACTGAAGCTTTCTTT | CSVQGGGTEAFF
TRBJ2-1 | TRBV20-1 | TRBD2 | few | TGCACAAACTTTAACCTTACTAGCGGAGAATACAATGAGCAGTTCTTC | CTNFNLTSGEYNEQFF
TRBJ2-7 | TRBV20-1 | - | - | TGCAGTGGTACGGATCAGGGTCCCTACGAGCAGTACTTC | CSGTDQGPYEQYF
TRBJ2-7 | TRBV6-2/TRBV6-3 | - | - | TGTGCCAGCAGTTATACGGCAGAACCTACCTACGAGCAGTACTTC | CASSYTAEPTYEQYF
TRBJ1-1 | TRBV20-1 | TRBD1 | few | TGCAGTGCTAGATCGGGACAGGGGGCGAGCTTTATGAACACTGAAGCTTTCTTT | CSARSGQGASFMNTEAFF
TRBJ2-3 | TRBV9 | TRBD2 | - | TGTGCCAGCAGCTCTAGCGGGGGGGCAGAGTATTTT | CASSSSGGAEYF
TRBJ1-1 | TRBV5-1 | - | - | TGCGCCAGCAGCTTGTTTCCCGGGGCTGAAGCTTTCTTT | CASSLFPGAEAFF
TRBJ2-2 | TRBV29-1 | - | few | TGCAGCGTTGTAGCAGATAACACCGGGGAGCTGTTTTTT | CSVVADNTGELFF
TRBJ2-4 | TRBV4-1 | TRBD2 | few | TGCGCCAGCAGCCAAGGGACTAGCGGTTTAGCCAAAAACATTCAGTACTTC | CASSQGTSGLAKNIQYF
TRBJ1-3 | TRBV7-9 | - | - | TGTGCCAGCAGCCCCGGCTCTGGAAACACCATATATTTT | CASSPGSGNTIYF
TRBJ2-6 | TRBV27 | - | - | TGTGCCAGCATAGGGCCCGGGGCCAACGTCCTGACTTTC | CASIGPGANVLTF
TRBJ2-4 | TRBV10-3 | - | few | TGTGCCATCAGTAGAGGAGGCAGGGGATACATTCAGTACTTC | CAISRGGRGYIQYF
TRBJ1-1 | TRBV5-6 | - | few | TGTGCCAGCAGCTTATGGGGACTCGGCGCTTTCTTT | CASSLWGLGAFF
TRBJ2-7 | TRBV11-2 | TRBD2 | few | TGTGCCAGCAGCTTATCAAGGACTAGCGGTTACTACGAGCAGTACTTC | CASSLSRTSGYYEQYF
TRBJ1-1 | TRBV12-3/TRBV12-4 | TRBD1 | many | TGTGCCAGCAGCGCCACAGGGGGCACTGAAGCTTTCTTT | CASSATGGTEAFF
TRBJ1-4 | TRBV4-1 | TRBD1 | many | TGCGCCAGCAGCCAACCCGGGACAGGGGAAAAACTGTTTTTT | CASSQPGTGEKLFF
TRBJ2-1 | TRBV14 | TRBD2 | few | TGTGCCAGCAGCCAAGCGGGAGGGGGAGGGGAGCAGTTCTTC | CASSQAGGGGEQFF
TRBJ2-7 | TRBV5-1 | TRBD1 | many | TGCGCCAGCAGCTGGGACAGGGACTACGAGCAGTACTTC | CASSWDRDYEQYF
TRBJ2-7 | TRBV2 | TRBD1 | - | TGTGCCAGCAACAGGGACAGCCACGAGCAGTACTTC | CASNRDSHEQYF
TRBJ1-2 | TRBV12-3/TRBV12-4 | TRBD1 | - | TGTGCCAGCAGCTCCCTGACAGGGGGCGATGGCTACACCTTC | CASSSLTGGDGYTF
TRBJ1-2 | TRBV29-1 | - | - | TGCAGCGTCAGGGTGGAGAATGGCTACACCTTC | CSVRVENGYTF
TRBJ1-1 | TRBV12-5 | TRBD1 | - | TGTGCTAGTGGCTCAGGGGGCACTGAAGCTTTCTTT | CASGSGGTEAFF
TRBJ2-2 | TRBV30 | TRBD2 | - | TGTGCCTGGGGGGGGGACACCGGGGAGCTGTTTTTT | CAWGGDTGELFF
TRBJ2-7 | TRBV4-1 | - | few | TGCGCCAGCAGCCCCCGATTAGCGGAGAGAGAGAACTTC | CASSPRLAERENF
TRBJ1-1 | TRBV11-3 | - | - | TGTGCCAGCAGTCCCTGGGCCGGTAAGGGCACTGAAGCTTTCTTT | CASSPWAGKGTEAFF
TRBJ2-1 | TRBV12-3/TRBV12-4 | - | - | TGTGCCAGCAGTTTAGACGCGGGCCACAATGAGCAGTTCTTC | CASSLDAGHNEQFF
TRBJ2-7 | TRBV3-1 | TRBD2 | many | TGTGCCAGCAGCCCGGGGGCGGGAGGAGGAAGCGAGCAGTACTTC | CASSPGAGGGSEQYF
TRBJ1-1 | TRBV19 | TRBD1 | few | TGTGCCAGTATCCACAGGACAGGGAACACTGAAGCTTTCTTT | CASIHRTGNTEAFF
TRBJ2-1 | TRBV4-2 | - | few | TGTGCCAGCAGCCACCGACGAGCCGGGACTCCCAACTCCCCGATGCTCTCCTACAATGAGCAGTTCTTC | CASSHRRAGTPNSPMLSYNEQFF
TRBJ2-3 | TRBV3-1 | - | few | TGTGCCAGCAGCCAAGATGAGGCTAGCACAGATACGCAGTATTTT | CASSQDEASTDTQYF
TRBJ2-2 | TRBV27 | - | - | TGTGCCAGCAGTTTGTGGTTTTCCGACACCGGGGAGCTGTTTTTT | CASSLWFSDTGELFF
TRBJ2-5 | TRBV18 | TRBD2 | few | TGTGCCAGCACCCCCCCAGCGGGACTACCAGAGACCCAGTACTTC | CASTPPAGLPETQYF
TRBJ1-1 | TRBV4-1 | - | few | TGCGCCAGCAGCCATGTTGGCACTGAAGCTTTCTTT | CASSHVGTEAFF
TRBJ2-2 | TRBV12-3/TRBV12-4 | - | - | TGTGCCAGCAGTTCAGCGCGTACCACGAACACCGGGGAGCTGTTTTTT | CASSSARTTNTGELFF
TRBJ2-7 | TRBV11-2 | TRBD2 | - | TGTGCCAGCAGCTCCGGACTAGCGGGAGACAGGTACGAGCAGTACTTC | CASSSGLAGDRYEQYF
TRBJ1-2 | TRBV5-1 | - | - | TGCGCCAGCTCCGAGGGGGTGTTTAACTATGGCTACACCTTC | CASSEGVFNYGYTF
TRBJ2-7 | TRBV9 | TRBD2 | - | TGTGCCAGCTCCCTGGGCGGGGGGAACTCCTACGAGCAGTACTTC | CASSLGGGNSYEQYF
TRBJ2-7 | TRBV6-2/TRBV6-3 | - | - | TGTGCCAGCAGTTACTCCGCCACGGATGAAAGGATCTACGAGCAGTACTTC | CASSYSATDERIYEQYF